This is a list of T cell receptor beta chains from one sample in a study of cytomegalovirus exposure and HLA in healthy donors. Sequenced by immunoSEQ multiplex PCR; TCRdb stores in-frame clones only, minus some. In the table there are about 150,000 clones, over 65% of which are singletons. Sequencing was performed on PBMCs. The receptors originated from a woman between 40 and 55 years old in good health and CMV-seronegative. Both conserved end residues are part of each CDR3. The order of the fields is CDR3 DNA, CDR3 protein, clone size, J gene, V gene, D gene. D genes are given only for firm matches. The size of a clone is reported for some rows only, either as once, few or many, or as a class for expanded clones.

cdr3_nt: TGTGCCAGTAGCGCGTGGGCAGGGAGGGTTAACACTGAAGCTTTCTTT; cdr3_aa: CASSAWAGRVNTEAFF; clone_size: .; j_call: TRBJ1-1; v_call: TRBV19; d_call: .
cdr3_nt: TGTGCCAGCAGTCCACCCAGGGACAGACACTCTGGGGCCAACGTCCTGACTTTC; cdr3_aa: CASSPPRDRHSGANVLTF; clone_size: .; j_call: TRBJ2-6; v_call: TRBV11-2; d_call: TRBD1
cdr3_nt: TGTGCCAGCAGTCTCCGTAGACAGACATCGGACGGCTACACCTTC; cdr3_aa: CASSLRRQTSDGYTF; clone_size: .; j_call: TRBJ1-2; v_call: TRBV6-5; d_call: .
cdr3_nt: TGTGCCAGCAGCTTGGGACAGGGGATGACTGAAGCTTTCTTT; cdr3_aa: CASSLGQGMTEAFF; clone_size: .; j_call: TRBJ1-1; v_call: TRBV7-3; d_call: TRBD1
cdr3_nt: TGTGCCAGCAGTTATTACCGGGACAAGAATTCACCCCTCCACTTT; cdr3_aa: CASSYYRDKNSPLHF; clone_size: .; j_call: TRBJ1-6; v_call: TRBV6-6; d_call: .
cdr3_nt: TGCGCCAGCAGCTTCGGGCCAGCGGGTAAAGAGACCCAGTACTTC; cdr3_aa: CASSFGPAGKETQYF; clone_size: .; j_call: TRBJ2-5; v_call: TRBV5-1; d_call: .
cdr3_nt: TGTGCCAGTAGTCGAGGGAAATCGGTCGAACCACAAGCTTTCTTT; cdr3_aa: CASSRGKSVEPQAFF; clone_size: .; j_call: TRBJ1-1; v_call: TRBV19; d_call: .
cdr3_nt: TGTGCCAGTAGTAGTTCCTTGAACACTGAAGCTTTCTTT; cdr3_aa: CASSSSLNTEAFF; clone_size: few; j_call: TRBJ1-1; v_call: TRBV19; d_call: .
cdr3_nt: TGTGCCAGCAGCTTAGGCCCAGTTGATAGCAATCAGCCCCAGCATTTT; cdr3_aa: CASSLGPVDSNQPQHF; clone_size: .; j_call: TRBJ1-5; v_call: TRBV11-2; d_call: .
cdr3_nt: TGTGCCAGCAGCGTAGGCGGGGGGGGCTACGAGCAGTACTTC; cdr3_aa: CASSVGGGGYEQYF; clone_size: few; j_call: TRBJ2-7; v_call: TRBV9; d_call: TRBD2
cdr3_nt: TGTGCCAGCTCAGGTAGCTCCTACAATGAGCAGTTCTTC; cdr3_aa: CASSGSSYNEQFF; clone_size: .; j_call: TRBJ2-1; v_call: TRBV18; d_call: .
cdr3_nt: TGTGCCAGCAGTGGAGAGGTGGTGAACACTGAAGCTTTCTTT; cdr3_aa: CASSGEVVNTEAFF; clone_size: .; j_call: TRBJ1-1; v_call: TRBV2; d_call: .
cdr3_nt: TGTGCCAGCAGTTGGGAATTGACAGGGTGGTCGAGCGAGCAGTACTTC; cdr3_aa: CASSWELTGWSSEQYF; clone_size: few; j_call: TRBJ2-7; v_call: TRBV2; d_call: TRBD1
cdr3_nt: TGCGCCAGCAGCCGGGCTAGCGGGGGGACCCGAACCACAGATACGCAGTATTTT; cdr3_aa: CASSRASGGTRTTDTQYF; clone_size: .; j_call: TRBJ2-3; v_call: TRBV4-1; d_call: TRBD2
cdr3_nt: TGTGCCAGTAGTACAAAAACTAGCGTAGGCCTCCAAGAGACCCAGTACTTC; cdr3_aa: CASSTKTSVGLQETQYF; clone_size: .; j_call: TRBJ2-5; v_call: TRBV19; d_call: TRBD2
cdr3_nt: TGTGCCAGCAGCTTCGCTAGCTCCCGGCGACCCGGGGAGCTGTTTTTT; cdr3_aa: CASSFASSRRPGELFF; clone_size: .; j_call: TRBJ2-2; v_call: TRBV7-9; d_call: .
cdr3_nt: TGTGCCAGCAGCTTGACTCGGTCTAGCGGGGCTGAGACCCAGTACTTC; cdr3_aa: CASSLTRSSGAETQYF; clone_size: few; j_call: TRBJ2-5; v_call: TRBV5-4; d_call: TRBD2
cdr3_nt: TGTGCCAGCAGCCCTCGACAGGGGAGCACAGATACGCAGTATTTT; cdr3_aa: CASSPRQGSTDTQYF; clone_size: .; j_call: TRBJ2-3; v_call: TRBV9; d_call: TRBD1
cdr3_nt: TGTGCCAGCAGCTTAACGCGGCCGGCGGGGGGGGTTTTAGATACGCAGTATTTT; cdr3_aa: CASSLTRPAGGVLDTQYF; clone_size: .; j_call: TRBJ2-3; v_call: TRBV7-3; d_call: TRBD2
cdr3_nt: TGTGCCAGCAGCCCAGGGAATTTGAACACTGAAGCTTTCTTT; cdr3_aa: CASSPGNLNTEAFF; clone_size: .; j_call: TRBJ1-1; v_call: TRBV9; d_call: .
cdr3_nt: TGTGCCAGCAGCTTACCCCGGGCAGATACGCAGTATTTT; cdr3_aa: CASSLPRADTQYF; clone_size: .; j_call: TRBJ2-3; v_call: TRBV11-3; d_call: .
cdr3_nt: TGTGCCAGCAGGGGGACAGGGACAAACTATGGCTACACCTTC; cdr3_aa: CASRGTGTNYGYTF; clone_size: .; j_call: TRBJ1-2; v_call: TRBV6-5; d_call: TRBD1